A selection of T cell receptor beta chains follows, all from one sample in a study of T cells after yellow fever vaccination. TCRdb re-derived calls from the 5' RACE reads in MiXCR, one entry per CDR3 protein. The table lists some 240,000 distinct CDR3 sequences, around 5.2% of them singletons. Sample: CD4+ T cells sorted from PBMCs, taken on the day of the yellow fever booster vaccination. These receptors all come from a man in his late teens or twenties who received the YFV17D yellow fever vaccine. Each CDR3 is given with its conserved first and last residue. A D gene is named only where the DNA matches it firmly. Some rows mark clone size as missing; the rest say once, few, many or name a class of expanded clone.

v_call,d_call,clone_size,j_call,cdr3_nt,cdr3_aa
TRBV12-3/TRBV12-4,-,-,TRBJ1-5,TGTGCCAGCAGTTTGATGCAGGGATACTATAGCAATCAGCCCCAGCATTTT,CASSLMQGYYSNQPQHF
TRBV4-3,TRBD2,many,TRBJ2-2,TGCGCCAGCAGCCAAGGGAGCGGGACCAACACCGGGGAGCTGTTTTTT,CASSQGSGTNTGELFF
TRBV18,TRBD2,many,TRBJ2-5,TGTGCCAGCTCACCACCGGGACTAGCGGAAAAAGAGACCCAGTACTTC,CASSPPGLAEKETQYF
TRBV4-2,-,few,TRBJ1-2,TGTGCCAGCAGCCACCGCCAAGGACACGATAACTATGGCTACACCTTC,CASSHRQGHDNYGYTF
TRBV11-2,-,few,TRBJ2-2,TGTGCCAGCACCCTGACTCGTAACACCGGGGAGCTGTTTTTT,CASTLTRNTGELFF
TRBV2,TRBD1,-,TRBJ1-6,TGTGCCAGCAGTGAGGGCAGGGGGAGATCACCCCTCCACTTT,CASSEGRGRSPLHF
TRBV9,-,-,TRBJ2-6,TGTGCCAGCAGCGTACTCGGATCTGGGGCCAACGTCCTGACTTTC,CASSVLGSGANVLTF
TRBV7-9,TRBD2,-,TRBJ2-3,TGTGCCAGCAGCTTAAGACTAGCGGGGTTTATGGCAGATACGCAGTATTTT,CASSLRLAGFMADTQYF
TRBV5-6,-,many,TRBJ2-3,TGTGCCAGCAGCTTGCCGGTGGATACGCAGTATTTT,CASSLPVDTQYF
TRBV7-9,-,few,TRBJ1-1,TGTGCCAGCAGCTTAGACGGACCTGAAGCTTTCTTT,CASSLDGPEAFF
TRBV20-1,-,many,TRBJ1-1,TGCAGTGCTTTACGGTCGAACACTGAAGCTTTCTTT,CSALRSNTEAFF
TRBV4-3,-,-,TRBJ2-1,TGCGCCAGCAGCCGAGACCACCGGTGGGGTGACCCCGACTACAATGAGCAGTTCTTC,CASSRDHRWGDPDYNEQFF
TRBV4-2,-,-,TRBJ1-1,TGTGCCAGCAGCCAAGATCCGGGGTTGACTGAAGCTTTCTTT,CASSQDPGLTEAFF
TRBV5-4,-,many,TRBJ2-1,TGTGCCAGCAGTGTCTCATCGAGCTCCTACAATGAGCAGTTCTTC,CASSVSSSSYNEQFF
TRBV9,-,-,TRBJ2-5,TGTGCCAGCAGCGTAGCCGGGGGGCCGTCTGGGCAAGAGACCCAGTACTTC,CASSVAGGPSGQETQYF
TRBV29-1,-,-,TRBJ1-4,TGCAGCGTCCGACAGGATAATGAAAAACTGTTTTTT,CSVRQDNEKLFF
TRBV5-1,TRBD2,many,TRBJ2-7,TGCGCCAGCCGAGCGGGGGGGGCCTCCTTGGGCGAGCAGTACTTC,CASRAGGASLGEQYF
TRBV4-3,-,many,TRBJ2-3,TGCGCCAGCAGCCAAGCCGAGCCCTCAGATACGCAGTATTTT,CASSQAEPSDTQYF
TRBV12-3/TRBV12-4,-,-,TRBJ1-5,TGTGCCAGCAGTTCCGGGGGGTTTGTGCAGCCCCAGCATTTT,CASSSGGFVQPQHF
TRBV7-2,-,few,TRBJ1-1,TGTGCCAGCAGCGGGGTGAGGGGGACTGAAGCTTTCTTT,CASSGVRGTEAFF
TRBV19,-,few,TRBJ1-1,TGTGCCAGTGGGAGGACCGGGAACACTGAAGCTTTCTTT,CASGRTGNTEAFF
TRBV3-1,-,many,TRBJ2-7,TGTGCCAGCACCAATATGGACGGTTACTCCTACGAGCAGTACTTC,CASTNMDGYSYEQYF
TRBV7-2,-,many,TRBJ2-3,TGTGCCAGCAGCCCCACACAGGGTGGCGGCACAGATACGCAGTATTTT,CASSPTQGGGTDTQYF
TRBV12-3/TRBV12-4,-,-,TRBJ1-2,TGTGCCAGCAGTACGACAGGTATCTATGGCTACACCTTC,CASSTTGIYGYTF
TRBV27,-,many,TRBJ1-1,TGTGCCAGCAGTCCCTGGACTGGGGGCACTGAAGCTTTCTTT,CASSPWTGGTEAFF
TRBV7-2,-,many,TRBJ1-5,TGTGCCAGCAGCCCAGGTACCGTGGCGACACGGGGTGGGGCCCAGCATTTT,CASSPGTVATRGGAQHF
TRBV20-1,TRBD1,many,TRBJ2-7,TGCAGTGCGGACCCCGGGACAGGTTCCTACGAGCAGTACTTC,CSADPGTGSYEQYF
TRBV15,-,-,TRBJ2-1,TGTGCCACCAGCAGAGACCCACTCGGCGGCAATGAGCAGTTCTTC,CATSRDPLGGNEQFF
TRBV2,-,-,TRBJ2-1,TGTGCCGGAGGAGGGCGGGCGGGCAATGAGCAGTTCTTC,CAGGGRAGNEQFF
TRBV5-5,-,many,TRBJ2-3,TGTGCCAGCAGCCCCCTGACGGGAGCCCCCACAGATACGCAGTATTTT,CASSPLTGAPTDTQYF
TRBV7-2,-,few,TRBJ1-1,TGTGCCAGCACCCAACCAGGTTTATACACTGAAGCTTTCTTT,CASTQPGLYTEAFF
TRBV6-2/TRBV6-3,-,-,TRBJ1-2,TGTGCCAGCAGTTACCTGGTCTATGGCTACACCTTC,CASSYLVYGYTF
TRBV20-1,-,few,TRBJ2-3,TGCAGTGCGCAACGTGGACCGGGCACAGATACGCAGTATTTT,CSAQRGPGTDTQYF
TRBV18,-,many,TRBJ2-7,TGTGCCAGCTCACCACCGCAACCCTCTTACGAGCAGTACTTC,CASSPPQPSYEQYF
TRBV6-5,-,many,TRBJ2-7,TGTGCCAGCACCTCGGCCGGGGAGCAGTACTTC,CASTSAGEQYF
TRBV11-2,-,-,TRBJ2-5,TGTGCCAGCAGCCCAGTTGGGTGGCAAGAGACCCAGTACTTC,CASSPVGWQETQYF
TRBV5-6,-,-,TRBJ2-4,TGTGCCAGCAGCTTGGGGCAGGCTTTGAGAGCCAAAAACATTCAGTACTTC,CASSLGQALRAKNIQYF
TRBV6-6,TRBD2,many,TRBJ2-3,TGTGCCAGCAGTGACTCAACTAGCGGGGGGGCTGATACGCAGTATTTT,CASSDSTSGGADTQYF
TRBV20-1,-,many,TRBJ2-4,TGCAGTGCTAGAGGAGGCGCAGGGGCCAAAAACATTCAGTACTTC,CSARGGAGAKNIQYF
TRBV20-1,-,-,TRBJ2-2,TGCAGTGCTAGACCCGGACAGAACACCGGGGAGCTGTTTTTT,CSARPGQNTGELFF
TRBV7-2,-,-,TRBJ2-6,TGTGCCAGCAGCTTAGGGTTTATGAGGGGCAAGTCTGGGGCCAACGTCCTGACTTTC,CASSLGFMRGKSGANVLTF
TRBV11-2,TRBD1,-,TRBJ1-6,TGTGCCAGCAGCTTAGGGACAGGAATTAATAATTCACCCCTCCACTTT,CASSLGTGINNSPLHF
TRBV4-2,TRBD1,-,TRBJ1-6,TGTGCCAGCAGCCAAGATCAGACAGGGGGCTATTATTCACCCCTCCACTTT,CASSQDQTGGYYSPLHF
TRBV19,-,few,TRBJ1-5,TGTGCCAGTACCAGGACTCTCCAGGCGCAGCCCCAGCATTTT,CASTRTLQAQPQHF
TRBV7-9,-,few,TRBJ2-1,TGTGCCAGCAGCAGGGACTGGGCGTCTGAGCAGTTCTTC,CASSRDWASEQFF
TRBV10-3,-,-,TRBJ2-5,TGTGCCATCAGTGGTGACCCCCCCGGGGAGACCCAGTACTTC,CAISGDPPGETQYF
TRBV25-1,-,-,TRBJ1-1,TGTGCCAGCGGTGTGAGCGTTGACACTGAAGCTTTCTTT,CASGVSVDTEAFF
TRBV20-1,-,many,TRBJ1-2,TGCAGTGCTAGTTCAGGATTACGCTATGGCTACACCTTC,CSASSGLRYGYTF
TRBV10-3,-,-,TRBJ1-2,TGTGCCATCGGTGAGTCTTTCAAGGGGCTTGGGGTCTACACCTTC,CAIGESFKGLGVYTF
TRBV29-1,-,many,TRBJ2-1,TGCAGCGGACTAGAAACTAGCTCCCACAATGAGCAGTTCTTC,CSGLETSSHNEQFF
TRBV9,TRBD1,-,TRBJ2-7,TGTGCCAGCAGCGTGCGAGGGGGCGGATCGGAGGAGCAGTACTTC,CASSVRGGGSEEQYF
TRBV5-4,TRBD1,few,TRBJ2-4,TGTGCCAGCAGCCCCGACTTGACAGGGGTGAGGAACATTCAGTACTTC,CASSPDLTGVRNIQYF
TRBV20-1,-,many,TRBJ1-2,TGCAGTGCTAGAGATCAAGGGGAGATCTTCTATGGCTACACCTTC,CSARDQGEIFYGYTF
TRBV6-5,-,-,TRBJ2-3,TGTGCCAGCAAGAGAGAGGGGGGGCCAGATACGCAGTATTTT,CASKREGGPDTQYF
TRBV28,-,-,TRBJ2-1,TGTGCCAGCAGTTTCCTAGCCTACAATGAGCAGTTCTTC,CASSFLAYNEQFF
TRBV7-6,TRBD1,-,TRBJ1-6,TGTGCCAGCAGCTTAAGTCCCGGGGGGACAGAGGATAATTCACCCCTCCACTTT,CASSLSPGGTEDNSPLHF
TRBV19,TRBD1,-,TRBJ1-5,TGTGCCAGTAGTACCACCGGGACAGGGGGCCGTCAGCCCCAGCATTTT,CASSTTGTGGRQPQHF